The clone carrying this T cell receptor beta chain was seen at least ten times. Its specificity is not known. Orbital computed tomography, thyroid ultrasound, TRAb, serum thyroxine and clinical symptoms formed the basis of diagnosis. Trimming took 6 bases from V and 2 from J, leaving 13 bases between them. Germline V gene lookup returns CDR1 MDHEN and CDR2 SYDVKM. The CDR3 is 14 amino acids. This specimen belongs to a study of Graves' ophthalmopathy and Graves' hyperthyroidism. Study observations and caveats: Blood shared most expanded thyroid clonotypes above 0.001 frequency. Classification of ophthalmopathy versus stable hyperthyroidism by a 13-signature model yielded about 90% sensitivity and approximately 79% specificity. Ophthalmopathy progression was predicted by the model at about 69% sensitivity and less than 80% specificity.

RNA served as the template for amplifying TCR beta CDR3 regions. First-round RT-PCR used HTBI primers; second-round multiplex PCR followed. TCRdb processed the multiplex PCR reads anew with MiXCR; each CDR3 protein has one entry. The profile covers about 340,000 distinct CDR3 sequences, with roughly 15% appearing a single time and over 9% taken by the ten largest. V gene TRBV28 combines with J gene TRBJ1-2; D is uncertain. This TCR came from an adult man with Graves' ophthalmopathy. Source material: peripheral blood. The CDR3 nucleotides read TGTGCCAGCAGCCCCGTAGGGATCAACTATGGCTACACCTTC. It is translated as CASSPVGINYGYTF.